The count of the clone carrying this TCR beta chain is one. The sample belongs to a study of blood T cell repertoires in COVID-19. Study processing details: Reference gene primer amplification gave estimated nucleated cell counts. The data were produced by immunoSEQ multiplex PCR, yet TCRdb's version contains in-frame clones alone and is incomplete. V and J calls and clone size follow that table, whereas D and trimming were derived from the DNA. In the table there are 250,000 to 300,000 clones, approximately 82% of which are singletons. The sequence was obtained from a man between 40 and 49 years old who had been exposed to COVID-19. Source material: PBMCs or T cells enriched from blood (not recorded which).

The CDR3 bases are TGTGCCAGCAGTTCTTCAACAGGGCAAGCTTTCTTT. Translation gives CASSSSTGQAFF. This chain connects TRBV28 to TRBJ1-1; D may be TRBD1 (6 bases). Germline assignment: CDR1 MDHEN and CDR2 SYDVKM. The length of the CDR3 is 12 residues. The V and J ends lost 4 bases and 9 bases respectively, with 12 bases between them.